Following are 6 T cell receptor beta chains from one sample sequenced in a study of T-cell reconstitution after alpha-beta-depleted transplantation in children. Unique molecular identifiers were used to barcode this TCRbeta library. TCRdb re-called the PCR reads through MiXCR, storing one row per CDR3 protein. The sample carries 780,000 or so distinct CDR3 sequences, 15% to 20% recorded once. Sequenced material: PBMCs, mostly from graft donor cells, taken 360 days after TCRalphabeta/CD19-depleted stem cell transplant. These receptors were collected from a male patient aged 10 to 17 who had a stem cell transplant for acute lymphoblastic leukemia, so the T cells may come from the graft donor.

The table lists this clonotype with many counts. The chain links TRBV5-1 to TRBJ2-1; 9 bases map to TRBD2. V was pared by 0 bases and J by 3 bases, with 1 base of the junction left unmatched. Germline CDR1 and CDR2: SGHRS and YFSETQ. This CDR3 is 15 amino acids long. The DNA of the CDR3 is TGCGCCAGCAGCTTGGGGACTAGCGACTACAATGAGCAGTTCTTC. Translation: CASSLGTSDYNEQFF.

The J gene is TRBJ2-2, the V gene TRBV7-8; D unresolved. V dropped 7 bases and J dropped 5 bases, with 8 bases sitting between them. Looked up from germline, CDR1 is SGHVS and CDR2 is FQNEAQ. The CDR3 extends over 12 amino acids. The CDR3 loop reads CASTLLTGELFF. The CDR3 region has the DNA TGTGCCAGCACCCTTCTAACCGGGGAGCTGTTTTTT.

This clonotype was observed a few times. The rearrangement links TRBV6-5 to TRBJ2-3, with D hard to call. With 3 bases removed from V and 2 bases from J, the gap between germline ends came to 12 bases. CDR3 length equals 15 residues. Germline V gives CDR1 MNHEY, CDR2 SVGAGI. CDR3 sequence reads: CASSYHGFSTDTQYF. CDR3 sequence (DNA): TGTGCCAGCAGTTATCACGGGTTTTCCACAGATACGCAGTATTTT.

This clonotype was found many times. The chain employs TRBV27 and TRBJ2-1; D is perhaps TRBD2 (5 bases). This CDR3 region has 16 residues. CDR1 is MNHEY and CDR2 is SMNVEV in the germline V gene (reference sequence). V was trimmed by 1 base and J by 1 base, leaving 11 bases between them. The CDR3 reads CASSLYLEDSYNEQFF. CDR3 DNA: TGTGCCAGCAGTTTATATTTGGAGGATTCCTACAATGAGCAGTTCTTC.

This clonotype was seen more than once but under ten times. The rearrangement uses TRBV5-1 and TRBJ1-1; D unresolved. With 7 bases removed from V and 0 bases from J, the gap between germline ends came to 16 bases. Germline CDR1 reads SGHRS; CDR2 reads YFSETQ. The CDR3 contains 15 residues. The CDR3 bases are TGCGCCAGCCCCCGGAGGATTGGGGTGAACACTGAAGCTTTCTTT. It codes for CASPRRIGVNTEAFF.

This clonotype was counted only a few times. This chain links TRBV12-3 or TRBV12-4 with TRBJ2-1; 7 bases are a match to TRBD2. V dropped 4 bases and J dropped 5; count of bases not matched to a gene: 5. CDR3 size: 14 residues. Here the CDR3 reads CASSSGLTHNEQFF. The DNA for the CDR3 is TGTGCCAGCAGTTCGGGACTAACCCACAATGAGCAGTTCTTC.